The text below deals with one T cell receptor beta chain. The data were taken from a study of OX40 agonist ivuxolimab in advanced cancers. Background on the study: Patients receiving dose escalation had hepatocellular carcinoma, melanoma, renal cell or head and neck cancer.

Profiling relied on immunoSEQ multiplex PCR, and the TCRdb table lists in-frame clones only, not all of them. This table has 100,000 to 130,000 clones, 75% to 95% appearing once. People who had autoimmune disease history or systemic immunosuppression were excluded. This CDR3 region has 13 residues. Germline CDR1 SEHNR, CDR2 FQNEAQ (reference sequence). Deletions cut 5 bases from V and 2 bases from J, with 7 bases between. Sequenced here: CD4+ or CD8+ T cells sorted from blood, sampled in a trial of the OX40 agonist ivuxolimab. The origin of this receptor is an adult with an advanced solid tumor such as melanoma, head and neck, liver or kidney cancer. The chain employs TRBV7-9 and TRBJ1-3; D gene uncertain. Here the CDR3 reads CASSLQPGNTIYF. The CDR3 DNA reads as TGTGCCAGCAGCCTACAGCCTGGAAACACCATATATTTT.